This is a list of T cell receptor beta chains from one sample in a study of type 1 regulatory T cells. MiXCR was run by TCRdb on the reads, yielding one entry per CDR3 protein. The data contain roughly 62,000 distinct CDR3 sequences, 60% to 80% of them seen just once; the ten biggest clones take up 1.5% to 2%. Antigens for these TCRs are unknown. The sample taken for sequencing was cultured non-Tr1 T cells, either the whole culture or a sorted T cell fraction (not recorded which). Source of these receptors: a human donor in good health. Both conserved end residues are part of each CDR3.

j_gene | v_gene | CDR3aa
TRBJ2-3 | TRBV9 | CASSVAPHTDTQYF
TRBJ2-5 | TRBV24-1 | CATSDPGNSGKETQYF
TRBJ2-5 | TRBV12-3/TRBV12-4 | CASRDSRGTQYF
TRBJ2-7 | TRBV5-6 | CASSFPGLAYEQYF
TRBJ2-2 | TRBV11-3 | CASSIRSNTGELFF
TRBJ2-1 | TRBV10-3 | CAISAGLGTSKNEQFF
TRBJ2-1 | TRBV20-1 | CSARPIAGTYNEQFF
TRBJ1-5 | TRBV12-3/TRBV12-4 | CASSLTGARSQPQHF
TRBJ2-1 | TRBV20-1 | CSGGEGNNEQFF
TRBJ2-4 | TRBV6-2/TRBV6-3 | CASSYLGPNSDIQYF
TRBJ2-3 | TRBV30 | CAWSGGDTQYF
TRBJ1-2 | TRBV27 | CAQRSGQAPPNYGYTF
TRBJ2-1 | TRBV20-1 | CSARLAGVYNEQFF
TRBJ1-2 | TRBV12-3/TRBV12-4 | CASSLQAANYGYTF
TRBJ1-5 | TRBV3-1 | CASSQMGSNQPQHF
TRBJ2-3 | TRBV7-2 | CASSLALFSGDTQYF
TRBJ1-2 | TRBV20-1 | CSAETGIIGYTF
TRBJ1-5 | TRBV20-1 | CSARDRVLGTAQPQHF
TRBJ1-2 | TRBV18 | CASSPGPNYGYTF
TRBJ1-5 | TRBV30 | CAWSGQANQPQHF
TRBJ1-5 | TRBV12-3/TRBV12-4 | CASSRLNSNQPQHF
TRBJ2-2 | TRBV5-1 | CASSLGPTGPGELFF
TRBJ2-2 | TRBV29-1 | CSAWKGGTGELFF
TRBJ2-3 | TRBV19 | CASSTPSDTQYF
TRBJ2-7 | TRBV29-1 | CSVESGDYEQYF
TRBJ2-5 | TRBV20-1 | CSAPRLAGSQETQYF
TRBJ2-7 | TRBV6-2/TRBV6-3 | CASSYSTGFSSYEQYF
TRBJ2-3 | TRBV3-1 | CASSRDRRADTQYF
TRBJ1-3 | TRBV11-2 | CASSQWNRVGGNTIYF
TRBJ2-5 | TRBV7-2 | CASSPRRDRETQYF
TRBJ1-2 | TRBV20-1 | CSARVTTGIGYTF
TRBJ2-1 | TRBV20-1 | CSASTSGLNEQFF
TRBJ1-1 | TRBV5-1 | CASSLAEGSVTEAFF
TRBJ2-3 | TRBV5-1 | CASRAALDIDTQYF
TRBJ1-2 | TRBV14 | CASSPGGGNYGYTF
TRBJ2-3 | TRBV20-1 | CSARPPRLAGLSDTQYF
TRBJ2-1 | TRBV6-1 | CASSEPPGRKNNEQFF
TRBJ2-7 | TRBV5-1 | CASSLLGQGPYEQYF
TRBJ2-7 | TRBV5-1 | CASSLKLRGGMTYEQYF
TRBJ2-3 | TRBV5-1 | CASSARLAGVRTDTQYF
TRBJ2-7 | TRBV5-1 | CASSLFPSDSSYEQYF
TRBJ2-7 | TRBV21-1 | CASSKVLEQGLTKTYEQYF
TRBJ1-2 | TRBV7-8 | CASSLASGDYGYTF
TRBJ2-2 | TRBV7-9 | CASSSSTGTRRTGELFF
TRBJ2-1 | TRBV5-1 | CASSLDLNRRGEQFF
TRBJ2-1 | TRBV20-1 | CSASPVAGVYNEQFF
TRBJ2-3 | TRBV12-3/TRBV12-4 | CASSTLAGGRTDTQYF
TRBJ1-4 | TRBV6-2/TRBV6-3 | CASSFEDRVGEKLFF
TRBJ1-5 | TRBV4-3 | CASSQDVGQGYQSQHF
TRBJ2-2 | TRBV5-1 | CASSLTLAGGRTGELFF
TRBJ2-7 | TRBV20-1 | CSARDVAGGPFYEQYF
TRBJ1-1 | TRBV10-3 | CAIIQQVDTEAFF
TRBJ1-5 | TRBV12-3/TRBV12-4 | CASSFEQANQPQHF